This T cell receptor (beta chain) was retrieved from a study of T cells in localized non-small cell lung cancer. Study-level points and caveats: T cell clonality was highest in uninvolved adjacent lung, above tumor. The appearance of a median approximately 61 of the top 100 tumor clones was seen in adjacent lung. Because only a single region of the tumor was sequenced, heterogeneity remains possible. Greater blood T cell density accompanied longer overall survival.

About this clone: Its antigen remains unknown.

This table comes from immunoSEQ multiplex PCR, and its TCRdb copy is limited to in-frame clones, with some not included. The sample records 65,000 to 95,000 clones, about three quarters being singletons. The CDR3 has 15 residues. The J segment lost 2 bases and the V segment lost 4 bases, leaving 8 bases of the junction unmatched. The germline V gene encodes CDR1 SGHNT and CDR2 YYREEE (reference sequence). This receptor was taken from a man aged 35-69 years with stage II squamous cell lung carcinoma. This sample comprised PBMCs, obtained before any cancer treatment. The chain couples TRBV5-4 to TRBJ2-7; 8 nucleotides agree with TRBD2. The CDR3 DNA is TGTGCCAGCAGCCCCGGGGGGGGGAGCACCTACGAGCAGTACTTC. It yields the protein CASSPGGGSTYEQYF.